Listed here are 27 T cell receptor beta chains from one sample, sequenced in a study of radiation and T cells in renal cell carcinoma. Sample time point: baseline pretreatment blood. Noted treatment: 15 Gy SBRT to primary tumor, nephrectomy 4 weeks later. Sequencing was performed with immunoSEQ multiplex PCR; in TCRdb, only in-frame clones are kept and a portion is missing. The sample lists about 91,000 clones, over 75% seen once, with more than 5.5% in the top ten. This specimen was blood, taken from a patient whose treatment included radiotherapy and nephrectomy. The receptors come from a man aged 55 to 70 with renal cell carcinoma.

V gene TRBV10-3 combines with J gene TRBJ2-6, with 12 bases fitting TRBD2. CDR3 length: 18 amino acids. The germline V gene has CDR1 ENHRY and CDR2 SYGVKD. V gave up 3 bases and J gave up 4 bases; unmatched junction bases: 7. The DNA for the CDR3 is TGTGCCATCAGTGATTCCCGACTAGCGGGAGCCGGGGCCAACGTCCTGACTTTC. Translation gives CAISDSRLAGAGANVLTF.

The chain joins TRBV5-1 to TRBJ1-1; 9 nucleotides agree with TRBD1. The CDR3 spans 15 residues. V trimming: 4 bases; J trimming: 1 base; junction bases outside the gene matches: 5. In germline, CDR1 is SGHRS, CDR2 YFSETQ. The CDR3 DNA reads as TGCGCCAGCAGCATAGGGACAGGGAGGAACACTGAAGCTTTCTTT. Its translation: CASSIGTGRNTEAFF.

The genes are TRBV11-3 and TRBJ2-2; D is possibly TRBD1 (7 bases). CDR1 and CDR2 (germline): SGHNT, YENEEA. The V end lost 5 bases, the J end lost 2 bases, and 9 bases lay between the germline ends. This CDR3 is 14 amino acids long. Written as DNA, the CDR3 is TGTGCCAGCAGCCAGGGGGGTAACACCGGGGAGCTGTTTTTT. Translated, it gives CASSQGGNTGELFF.

CDR3 sequence: CASSLAGGYTGELFF. CDR3 coding DNA: TGTGCCAGTAGCCTAGCGGGAGGGTACACCGGGGAGCTGTTTTTT. The chain recombines TRBV19 with TRBJ2-2; 12 bases agree with TRBD2. V lost 6 bases, J lost 3 bases, and 2 bases stayed unmatched. Germline V CDR1 and CDR2: LNHDA, SQIVND (reference sequence). The CDR3 has 15 amino acids.

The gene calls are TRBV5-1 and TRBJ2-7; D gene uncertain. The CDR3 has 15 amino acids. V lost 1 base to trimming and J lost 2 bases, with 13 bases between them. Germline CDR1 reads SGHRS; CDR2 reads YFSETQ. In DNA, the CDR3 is TGCGCCAGCAGCTTGAACATCGGCGGACCCTACGAGCAGTACTTC. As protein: CASSLNIGGPYEQYF.

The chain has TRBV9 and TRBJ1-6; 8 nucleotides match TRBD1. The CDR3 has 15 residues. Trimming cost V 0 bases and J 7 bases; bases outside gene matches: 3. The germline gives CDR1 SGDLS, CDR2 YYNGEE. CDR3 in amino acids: CASSVEGDRNSPLHF. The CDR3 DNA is TGTGCCAGCAGCGTAGAGGGGGACAGGAATTCACCCCTCCACTTT.

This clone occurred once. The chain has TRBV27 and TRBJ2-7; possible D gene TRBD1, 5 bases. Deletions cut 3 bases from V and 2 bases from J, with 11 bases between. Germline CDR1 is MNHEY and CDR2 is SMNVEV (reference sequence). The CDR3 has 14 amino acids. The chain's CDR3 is CASSFSQGPYEQYF. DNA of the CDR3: TGTGCCAGCAGTTTCTCTCAGGGCCCCTACGAGCAGTACTTC.

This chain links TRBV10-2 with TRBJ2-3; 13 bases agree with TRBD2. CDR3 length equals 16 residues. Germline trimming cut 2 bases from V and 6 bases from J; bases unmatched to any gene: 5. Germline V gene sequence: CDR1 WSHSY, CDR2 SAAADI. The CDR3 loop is CASSETSGRARDTQYF. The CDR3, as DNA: TGCGCCAGCAGTGAGACTAGCGGGAGGGCCCGGGATACGCAGTATTTT.

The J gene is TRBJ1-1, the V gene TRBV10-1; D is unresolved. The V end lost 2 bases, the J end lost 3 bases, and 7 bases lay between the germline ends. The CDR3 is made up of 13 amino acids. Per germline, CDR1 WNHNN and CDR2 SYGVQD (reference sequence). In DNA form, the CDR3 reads TGCGCCAGCAGTGAGAGTCTTTACACTGAAGCTTTCTTT. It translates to CASSESLYTEAFF.

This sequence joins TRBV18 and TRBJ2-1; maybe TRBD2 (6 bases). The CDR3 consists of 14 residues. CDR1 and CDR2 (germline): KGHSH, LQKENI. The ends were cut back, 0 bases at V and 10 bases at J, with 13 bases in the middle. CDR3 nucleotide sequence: TGTGCCAGCTCACCACCTAGCGGCCCAGGAGAGCAGTTCTTC. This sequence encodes CASSPPSGPGEQFF.

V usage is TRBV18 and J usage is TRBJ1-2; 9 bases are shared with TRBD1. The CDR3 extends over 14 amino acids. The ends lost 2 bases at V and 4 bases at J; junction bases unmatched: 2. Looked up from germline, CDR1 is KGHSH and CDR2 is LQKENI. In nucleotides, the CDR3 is TGTGCCAGCTCACCAGGACAGGGGCTCTATGGCTACACCTTC. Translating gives CASSPGQGLYGYTF. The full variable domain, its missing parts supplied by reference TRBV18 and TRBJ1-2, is NAGVMQNPRHLVRRRGQEARLRCSPMKGHSHVYWYRQLPEEGLKFMVYLQKENIIDESGMPKERFSAEFPKEGPSILRIQQVVRGDSAAYFCASSPGQGLYGYTFGSGTRLTVV.

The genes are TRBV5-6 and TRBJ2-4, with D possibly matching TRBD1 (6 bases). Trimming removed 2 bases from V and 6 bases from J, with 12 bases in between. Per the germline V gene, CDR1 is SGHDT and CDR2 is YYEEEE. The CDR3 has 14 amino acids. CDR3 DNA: TGTGCCAGCAGCTTCCGACAGGTTTTAAACATTCAGTACTTC. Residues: CASSFRQVLNIQYF. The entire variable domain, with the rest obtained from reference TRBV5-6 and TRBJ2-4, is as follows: DAGVTQSPTHLIKTRGQQVTLRCSPKSGHDTVSWYQQALGQGPQFIFQYYEEEERQRGNFPDRFSGHQFPNYSSELNVNALLLGDSALYLCASSFRQVLNIQYFGAGTRLSVL.

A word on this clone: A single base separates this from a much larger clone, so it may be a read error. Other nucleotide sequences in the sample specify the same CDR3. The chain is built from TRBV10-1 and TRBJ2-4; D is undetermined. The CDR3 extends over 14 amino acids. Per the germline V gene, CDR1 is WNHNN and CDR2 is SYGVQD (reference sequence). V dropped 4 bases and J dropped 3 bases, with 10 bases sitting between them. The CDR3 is CASSGPTSKNIQYF. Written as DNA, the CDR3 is TGCGCCAGCAGTGGGCCTACCAGCAAAAACATTCAGTACTTC.

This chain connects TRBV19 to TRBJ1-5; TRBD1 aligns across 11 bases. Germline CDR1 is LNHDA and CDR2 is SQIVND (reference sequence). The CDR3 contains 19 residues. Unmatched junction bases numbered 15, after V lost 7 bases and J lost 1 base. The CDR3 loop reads CASIKWTGGRVGSNQPQHF. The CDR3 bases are TGTGCCAGTATTAAATGGACAGGGGGCCGAGTAGGAAGCAATCAGCCCCAGCATTTT.

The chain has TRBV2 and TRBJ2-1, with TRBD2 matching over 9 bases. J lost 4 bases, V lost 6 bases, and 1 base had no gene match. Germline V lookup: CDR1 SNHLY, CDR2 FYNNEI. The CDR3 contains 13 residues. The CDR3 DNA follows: TGTGCCAGCAGGCGGGAGGGTTACAATGAGCAGTTCTTC. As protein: CASRREGYNEQFF. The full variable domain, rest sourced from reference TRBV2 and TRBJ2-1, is EPEVTQTPSHQVTQMGQEVILRCVPISNHLYFYWYRQILGQKVEFLVSFYNNEISEKSEIFDDQFSVERPDGSNFTLKIRSTKLEDSAMYFCASRREGYNEQFFGPGTRLTVL.

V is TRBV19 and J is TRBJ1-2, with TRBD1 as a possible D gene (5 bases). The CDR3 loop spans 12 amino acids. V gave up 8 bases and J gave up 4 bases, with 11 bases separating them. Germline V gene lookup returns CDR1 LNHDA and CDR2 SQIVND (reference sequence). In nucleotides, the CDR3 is TGTGCCAGTGGGACGGATATCTATGGCTACACCTTC. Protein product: CASGTDIYGYTF.

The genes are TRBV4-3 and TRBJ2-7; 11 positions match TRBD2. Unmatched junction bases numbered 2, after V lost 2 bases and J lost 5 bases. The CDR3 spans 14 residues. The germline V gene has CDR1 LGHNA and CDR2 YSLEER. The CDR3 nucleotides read TGCGCCAGCAGCCAACTACTAGCGGGAGACGAGCAGTACTTC. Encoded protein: CASSQLLAGDEQYF.

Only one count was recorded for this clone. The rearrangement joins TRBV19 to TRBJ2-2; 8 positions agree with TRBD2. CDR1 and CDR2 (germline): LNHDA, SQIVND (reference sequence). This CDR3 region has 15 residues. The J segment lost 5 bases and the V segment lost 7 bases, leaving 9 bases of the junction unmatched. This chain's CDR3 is CASKVGRAKTGELFF. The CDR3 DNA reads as TGTGCCAGTAAGGTCGGGAGGGCCAAGACCGGGGAGCTGTTTTTT.

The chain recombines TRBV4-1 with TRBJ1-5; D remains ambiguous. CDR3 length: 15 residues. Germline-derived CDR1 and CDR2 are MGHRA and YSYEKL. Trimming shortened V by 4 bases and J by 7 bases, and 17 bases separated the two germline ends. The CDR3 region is CASSPNGTRNQPQHF. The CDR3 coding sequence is TGCGCCAGCAGCCCGAACGGCACACGAAACCAGCCCCAGCATTTT.

The CDR3 is CASSVAGAGANVLTF. CDR3 DNA: TGTGCCAGCAGCGTAGCCGGCGCTGGGGCCAACGTCCTGACTTTC. This chain connects TRBV9 to TRBJ2-6; D remains ambiguous. Germline V lookup: CDR1 SGDLS, CDR2 YYNGEE. The CDR3 extends over 15 amino acids. The ends were cut back, 0 bases at V and 2 bases at J, with 6 bases in the middle.

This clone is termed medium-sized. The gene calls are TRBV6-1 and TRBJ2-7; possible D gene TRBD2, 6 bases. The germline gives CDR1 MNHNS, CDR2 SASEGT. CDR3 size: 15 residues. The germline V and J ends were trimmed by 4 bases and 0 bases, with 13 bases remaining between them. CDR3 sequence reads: CASSVDGGSSYEQYF. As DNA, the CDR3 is TGTGCCAGCAGTGTGGACGGGGGAAGCTCCTACGAGCAGTACTTC.

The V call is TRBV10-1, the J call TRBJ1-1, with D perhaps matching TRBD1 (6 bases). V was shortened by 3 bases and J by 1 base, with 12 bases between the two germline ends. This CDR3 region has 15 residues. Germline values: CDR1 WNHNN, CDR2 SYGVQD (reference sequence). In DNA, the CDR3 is TGCGCCAGCAGTGAACCGGGGGCGCCGAACACTGAAGCTTTCTTT. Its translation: CASSEPGAPNTEAFF.

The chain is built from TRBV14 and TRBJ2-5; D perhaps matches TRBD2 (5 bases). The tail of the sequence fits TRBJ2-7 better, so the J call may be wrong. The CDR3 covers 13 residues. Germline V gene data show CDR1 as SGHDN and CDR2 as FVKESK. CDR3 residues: CASSQVRGYEQYF. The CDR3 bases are TGTGCCAGCAGCCAAGTCCGCGGGTACGAGCAGTACTTC.

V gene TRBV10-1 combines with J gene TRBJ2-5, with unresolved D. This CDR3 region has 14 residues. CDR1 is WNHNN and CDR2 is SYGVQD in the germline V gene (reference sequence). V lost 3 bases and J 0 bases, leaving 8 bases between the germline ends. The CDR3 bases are TGCGCCAGCAGTGACCCTAAGGACCAAGAGACCCAGTACTTC. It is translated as CASSDPKDQETQYF.

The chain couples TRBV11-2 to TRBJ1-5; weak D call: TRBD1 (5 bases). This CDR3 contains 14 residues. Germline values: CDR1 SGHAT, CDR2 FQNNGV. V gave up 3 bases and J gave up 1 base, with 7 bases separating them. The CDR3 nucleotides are TGTGCCAGCAGCTTCGGACAAAGCAATCAGCCCCAGCATTTT. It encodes CASSFGQSNQPQHF.

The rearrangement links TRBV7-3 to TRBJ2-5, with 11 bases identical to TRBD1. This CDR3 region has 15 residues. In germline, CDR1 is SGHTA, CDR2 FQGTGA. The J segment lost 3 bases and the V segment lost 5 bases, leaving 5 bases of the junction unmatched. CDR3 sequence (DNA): TGTGCCAGCAGCCTCAGGGGACAGGGGGAAGAGACCCAGTACTTC. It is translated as CASSLRGQGEETQYF.

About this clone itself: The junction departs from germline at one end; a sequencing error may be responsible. This CDR3 reads CASSLERAGSYEQYF. In DNA, the CDR3 is TGTGCCAGCAGCCTAGAGCGGGCTGGATCCTACGAGCAGTACTTC. The V gene is TRBV11-2, the J gene TRBJ2-7; possible D gene TRBD2, 6 bases. From germline, CDR1 is SGHAT and CDR2 FQNNGV. The CDR3 extends over 15 amino acids.